This T cell receptor beta chain appears in the sequencing data of a study of control samples from healthy donors and cancer patients. Libraries were prepared by immunoSEQ multiplex PCR; TCRdb keeps only in-frame clonotypes and omits some of them. This table has hundreds of thousands of clones, around nine tenths appearing once. The J segment lost 7 bases and the V segment lost 8 bases, leaving 2 bases of the junction unmatched. The CDR3 runs 12 residues. Germline V gene lookup returns CDR1 MNHEY and CDR2 SMNVEV (reference sequence). The V gene is TRBV27, the J gene TRBJ1-5; 10 bases agree with TRBD1. The clonotype comes from a man aged 35-49 years with head and neck cancer. What was sequenced was PBMCs. In DNA form, the CDR3 reads TGTGCCAGCGGGGACAGGGGCCAGCCCCAGCATTTT. This encodes CASGDRGQPQHF.